The clone carrying this T cell receptor beta chain showed up just a few times. Its matching antigen is unknown. Via MiXCR, TCRdb re-called the 5' RACE reads, giving one row per CDR3 protein. The repertoire has some 67,000 distinct CDR3 sequences, approximately 14% of them found once; the top ten carry around 15%. The sample originates from a study of early T cells in non-severe SARS-CoV-2 infection. The CDR3 covers 16 residues. CDR1 is SGHVS and CDR2 is FNYEAQ in the germline V gene. The J segment lost 1 base and the V segment lost 1 base, leaving 4 bases of the junction unmatched. Whole-study findings and limits: Reliance on VDJdb matching favored anti-spike CD8 responses; private and CD4 specificities were missed.

Sequencing was done on a sample of whole blood. This receptor was taken from an adult who was a healthcare worker with PCR-confirmed SARS-CoV-2 infection or an uninfected control (not recorded which). The chain has TRBV7-6 and TRBJ2-1; 7 bases are shared with TRBD1. CDR3 region: CASSLGRQGSYNEQFF. CDR3 nucleotides: TGTGCCAGCAGCTTAGGAAGACAGGGATCCTACAATGAGCAGTTCTTC.